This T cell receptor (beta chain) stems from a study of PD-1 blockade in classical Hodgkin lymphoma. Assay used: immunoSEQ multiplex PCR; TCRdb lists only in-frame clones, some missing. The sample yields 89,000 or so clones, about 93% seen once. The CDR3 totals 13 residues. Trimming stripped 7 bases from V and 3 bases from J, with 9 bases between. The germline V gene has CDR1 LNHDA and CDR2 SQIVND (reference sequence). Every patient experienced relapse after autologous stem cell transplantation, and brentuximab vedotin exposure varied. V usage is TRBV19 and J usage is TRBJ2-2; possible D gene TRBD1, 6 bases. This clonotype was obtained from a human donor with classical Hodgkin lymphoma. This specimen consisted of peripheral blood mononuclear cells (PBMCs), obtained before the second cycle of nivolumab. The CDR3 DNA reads TGTGCCAGTAAACGGACAGACACCGGGGAGCTGTTTTTT. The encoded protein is CASKRTDTGELFF.